This T cell receptor beta chain comes out of a study of T cell changes during pregnancy in multiple sclerosis. Produced via immunoSEQ multiplex PCR; TCRdb's table is partial and in-frame only. In the table there are 30,000 to 35,000 clones, about 91% of which are singletons. Per germline, CDR1 LNHDA and CDR2 SQIVND (reference sequence). Trimming took 4 bases from V and 3 from J; bases not matched to a gene: 5. The CDR3 is made up of 15 amino acids. J is TRBJ1-1 and V is TRBV19; TRBD1 matches at 10 bases. The specimen comprised CD8+ T cells from peripheral blood mononuclear cells, sampled in the first trimester of pregnancy. The receptor comes from a female donor with multiple sclerosis, enrolled in a pregnancy study. CDR3 residues: CASSTSDRGDTEAFF. CDR3 nucleotides: TGTGCCAGTAGTACCTCGGACAGGGGGGACACTGAAGCTTTCTTT.